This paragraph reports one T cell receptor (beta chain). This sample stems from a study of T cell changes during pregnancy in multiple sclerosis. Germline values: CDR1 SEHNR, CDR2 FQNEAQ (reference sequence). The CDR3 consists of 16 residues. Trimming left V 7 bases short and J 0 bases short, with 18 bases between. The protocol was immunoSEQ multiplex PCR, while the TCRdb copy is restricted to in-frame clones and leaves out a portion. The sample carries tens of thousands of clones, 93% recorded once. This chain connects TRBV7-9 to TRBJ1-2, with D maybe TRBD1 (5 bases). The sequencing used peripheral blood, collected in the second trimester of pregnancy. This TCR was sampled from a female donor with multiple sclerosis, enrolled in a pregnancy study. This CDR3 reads CASTDFTGSANYGYTF. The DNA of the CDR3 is TGTGCCAGCACCGATTTTACAGGATCAGCTAACTATGGCTACACCTTC.